Sequencing of this T cell receptor (beta chain) was carried out in a study of neurological immune-mediated disorders. This clonotype came up a few times. As for the cDNA, it was generated by 5'RACE with 10-nucleotide random UMIs. TCRdb re-called the 5' RACE reads with MiXCR, one entry per CDR3 protein. The profile shows approximately 36,000 distinct CDR3 sequences, roughly 14% of them singletons. Libraries used 2 million unsorted PBMCs kept frozen in RNAlater. CDR3 length: 15 residues. In germline, CDR1 is SGHRS, CDR2 YFSETQ. Trimming shortened V by 0 bases and J by 8 bases, and 12 bases separated the two germline ends.

This receptor was taken from a woman aged 50 to 60 with HTLV-1-associated myelopathy (HAM/TSP). V is TRBV5-1 and J is TRBJ1-6; D may be TRBD1 (6 bases). The sequencing sample was made of PBMCs. The CDR3 spells CASSLAGGNYSPLHF. Written as DNA, the CDR3 is TGCGCCAGCAGCTTGGCCGGGGGCAATTATTCACCCCTCCACTTT.